Listed below are T cell receptor beta chains from one sample, sequenced in a study of naive and memory T cell subsets. From the UMI-ligation and nested PCR reads, TCRdb called clonotypes with MiXCR, one entry per CDR3 protein. This sample carries 100,000 or so distinct CDR3 sequences, roughly 7% of them seen once, and the ten largest clones take over 1.5%. The sequencing input was central memory CD4+ T cells from blood. All receptors come from a human donor in good health. Each CDR3 is given with its conserved first and last residue. Each record gives: clone size, V gene, J gene, D gene, CDR3 protein, CDR3 DNA. D genes are given only for firm matches. Not all rows give a size; the values are once, few, many and, for expanded clones, a class.

clone size: many; V gene: TRBV20-1; J gene: TRBJ2-5; D gene: TRBD2; CDR3 protein: CSARPGLADQETQYF; CDR3 DNA: TGCAGTGCTAGACCGGGACTAGCGGACCAAGAGACCCAGTACTTC
clone size: many; V gene: TRBV4-2; J gene: TRBJ1-2; D gene: -; CDR3 protein: CASSQGGANGYTF; CDR3 DNA: TGTGCCAGCAGCCAAGGTGGGGCGAATGGCTACACCTTC
clone size: few; V gene: TRBV7-6; J gene: TRBJ2-1; D gene: -; CDR3 protein: CASTLSADVGGEQFF; CDR3 DNA: TGTGCCAGCACCTTATCGGCGGACGTCGGTGGTGAGCAGTTCTTC
clone size: many; V gene: TRBV5-1; J gene: TRBJ1-5; D gene: -; CDR3 protein: CASSMTGNNQPQHF; CDR3 DNA: TGCGCCAGCAGCATGACCGGGAACAATCAGCCCCAGCATTTT
clone size: many; V gene: TRBV5-6; J gene: TRBJ1-1; D gene: -; CDR3 protein: CASSSRRGLTEAFF; CDR3 DNA: TGTGCCAGCTCCAGCCGGCGGGGACTTACTGAAGCTTTCTTT
clone size: many; V gene: TRBV25-1; J gene: TRBJ1-2; D gene: -; CDR3 protein: CASSEGQLQHYGYTF; CDR3 DNA: TGTGCCAGCAGTGAGGGTCAGTTGCAGCACTATGGCTACACCTTC
clone size: few; V gene: TRBV2; J gene: TRBJ2-1; D gene: -; CDR3 protein: CASSPTGSYNEQFF; CDR3 DNA: TGTGCCAGCAGCCCCACAGGGTCCTACAATGAGCAGTTCTTC
clone size: -; V gene: TRBV14; J gene: TRBJ1-1; D gene: -; CDR3 protein: CASSQTRPGNTEAFF; CDR3 DNA: TGTGCCAGCAGCCAAACTCGACCAGGGAACACTGAAGCTTTCTTT
clone size: -; V gene: TRBV6-5; J gene: TRBJ2-7; D gene: TRBD2; CDR3 protein: CASRRGGSLYF; CDR3 DNA: TGTGCCAGCAGGCGGGGCGGGAGTCTGTACTTC
clone size: many; V gene: TRBV20-1; J gene: TRBJ1-2; D gene: TRBD1; CDR3 protein: CSARKGQGAYGYGYTF; CDR3 DNA: TGCAGTGCTAGGAAAGGACAGGGGGCGTATGGCTATGGCTACACCTTC
clone size: few; V gene: TRBV5-4; J gene: TRBJ1-1; D gene: -; CDR3 protein: CASSSNTGSNTEAFF; CDR3 DNA: TGTGCCAGCAGCTCCAATACAGGATCGAACACTGAAGCTTTCTTT
clone size: -; V gene: TRBV24-1; J gene: TRBJ2-3; D gene: -; CDR3 protein: CATSEEGSRWTQYF; CDR3 DNA: TGTGCCACCAGTGAAGAGGGTAGTCGTTGGACGCAGTATTTT
clone size: many; V gene: TRBV4-3; J gene: TRBJ1-1; D gene: TRBD1; CDR3 protein: CASSQVDRRNTEAFF; CDR3 DNA: TGCGCCAGCAGCCAAGTGGACAGGCGGAACACTGAAGCTTTCTTT
clone size: many; V gene: TRBV5-6; J gene: TRBJ2-1; D gene: -; CDR3 protein: CASSSFTSGSSYNEQFF; CDR3 DNA: TGTGCCAGCAGCTCTTTTACCTCCGGGAGCTCCTACAATGAGCAGTTCTTC
clone size: many; V gene: TRBV20-1; J gene: TRBJ1-1; D gene: -; CDR3 protein: CSARAGVPEAFF; CDR3 DNA: TGCAGTGCTAGAGCAGGAGTGCCTGAAGCTTTCTTT
clone size: few; V gene: TRBV6-6; J gene: TRBJ2-3; D gene: -; CDR3 protein: CASSPPSLLSTDTQYF; CDR3 DNA: TGTGCCAGCAGCCCCCCCTCGTTACTTAGCACAGATACGCAGTATTTT
clone size: few; V gene: TRBV20-1; J gene: TRBJ2-3; D gene: -; CDR3 protein: CSARERYTDTQYF; CDR3 DNA: TGCAGTGCTAGAGAGCGGTACACAGATACGCAGTATTTT
clone size: many; V gene: TRBV2; J gene: TRBJ1-1; D gene: -; CDR3 protein: CASKASPNTEAFF; CDR3 DNA: TGTGCCAGCAAAGCCAGTCCGAACACTGAAGCTTTCTTT
clone size: few; V gene: TRBV7-3; J gene: TRBJ2-6; D gene: -; CDR3 protein: CASSSRTGFGANVLTF; CDR3 DNA: TGTGCCAGCAGCTCCAGAACAGGGTTCGGGGCCAACGTCCTGACTTTC
clone size: few; V gene: TRBV2; J gene: TRBJ2-5; D gene: TRBD1; CDR3 protein: CASSEGTGYQETQYF; CDR3 DNA: TGTGCCAGCAGTGAGGGGACAGGCTACCAAGAGACCCAGTACTTC
clone size: few; V gene: TRBV19; J gene: TRBJ2-5; D gene: TRBD2; CDR3 protein: CASSTLAGGSQETQYF; CDR3 DNA: TGTGCCAGTAGTACTCTAGCGGGAGGGTCCCAAGAGACCCAGTACTTC
clone size: many; V gene: TRBV6-6; J gene: TRBJ1-5; D gene: -; CDR3 protein: CASSYRREFQPQHF; CDR3 DNA: TGTGCCAGCAGTTACAGGAGGGAGTTTCAGCCCCAGCATTTT
clone size: -; V gene: TRBV28; J gene: TRBJ2-7; D gene: -; CDR3 protein: CASSPPGRGYYEQYF; CDR3 DNA: TGTGCCAGCAGTCCCCCCGGTCGGGGGTACTACGAGCAGTACTTC
clone size: -; V gene: TRBV25-1; J gene: TRBJ1-2; D gene: -; CDR3 protein: CASSPGLCGYTF; CDR3 DNA: TGTGCCAGCAGTCCGGGCCTCTGTGGCTACACCTTC
clone size: many; V gene: TRBV11-2; J gene: TRBJ2-2; D gene: -; CDR3 protein: CASSLYLPRAGNTGELFF; CDR3 DNA: TGTGCCAGCAGCTTATATCTTCCTAGGGCAGGAAACACCGGGGAGCTGTTTTTT
clone size: many; V gene: TRBV10-2; J gene: TRBJ1-5; D gene: -; CDR3 protein: CASAFGGNQPQHF; CDR3 DNA: TGCGCCAGCGCATTTGGCGGGAATCAGCCCCAGCATTTT
clone size: many; V gene: TRBV6-2/TRBV6-3; J gene: TRBJ1-1; D gene: -; CDR3 protein: CASSLGRTVNTEAFF; CDR3 DNA: TGTGCCAGCAGTTTAGGGCGGACGGTCAACACTGAAGCTTTCTTT
clone size: many; V gene: TRBV20-1; J gene: TRBJ2-5; D gene: TRBD1; CDR3 protein: CSARNIGTGRLGRGSQETQYF; CDR3 DNA: TGCAGTGCTAGGAACATCGGGACAGGCCGTCTTGGGAGAGGTTCCCAAGAGACCCAGTACTTC
clone size: few; V gene: TRBV9; J gene: TRBJ1-2; D gene: TRBD1; CDR3 protein: CASSATPGQSYGYTF; CDR3 DNA: TGTGCCAGCAGCGCAACCCCGGGACAGAGCTATGGCTACACCTTC
clone size: many; V gene: TRBV2; J gene: TRBJ1-4; D gene: TRBD1; CDR3 protein: CASKYSGTGSEKLFF; CDR3 DNA: TGTGCCAGCAAATATTCCGGGACAGGGTCTGAAAAACTGTTTTTT
clone size: few; V gene: TRBV20-1; J gene: TRBJ2-3; D gene: TRBD2; CDR3 protein: CSARAFSGTSGSDTQYF; CDR3 DNA: TGCAGTGCTAGAGCTTTCTCAGGGACTAGCGGATCAGATACGCAGTATTTT
clone size: -; V gene: TRBV7-9; J gene: TRBJ2-2; D gene: -; CDR3 protein: CASSRENTGELFF; CDR3 DNA: TGTGCCAGCAGCCGAGAGAACACCGGGGAGCTGTTTTTT
clone size: many; V gene: TRBV11-2; J gene: TRBJ1-1; D gene: TRBD1; CDR3 protein: CASSVTGGAGHTEAFF; CDR3 DNA: TGTGCCAGCAGCGTGACAGGGGGCGCTGGCCACACTGAAGCTTTCTTT
clone size: many; V gene: TRBV20-1; J gene: TRBJ2-4; D gene: -; CDR3 protein: CSARSLWGAEDIQYF; CDR3 DNA: TGCAGTGCTAGGTCGTTGTGGGGGGCTGAGGACATTCAGTACTTC
clone size: few; V gene: TRBV27; J gene: TRBJ2-7; D gene: TRBD1; CDR3 protein: CASSPLRTGGYEQYF; CDR3 DNA: TGTGCCAGCAGTCCGCTTCGGACAGGGGGCTACGAGCAGTACTTC
clone size: many; V gene: TRBV18; J gene: TRBJ1-1; D gene: -; CDR3 protein: CASSPGQNTEAFF; CDR3 DNA: TGTGCCAGCAGCCCGGGACAGAACACTGAAGCTTTCTTT
clone size: few; V gene: TRBV27; J gene: TRBJ2-3; D gene: TRBD2; CDR3 protein: CASSSPRLAGAPDTQYF; CDR3 DNA: TGTGCCAGCAGTTCCCCAAGACTAGCGGGAGCCCCAGATACGCAGTATTTT